The T cell receptor (beta chain) under discussion was sequenced for a study of blood T cell repertoires in COVID-19. On the study more broadly: From the United States, Italy and Spain came samples of acute and convalescent COVID-19.

The V gene's germline CDR1 is LNHDA and CDR2 SQIVND (reference sequence). The ends were cut back, 0 bases at V and 0 bases at J, with 6 bases in the middle. The CDR3 has 14 amino acids. TCRdb's copy holds only in-frame clones and misses some; the assay was immunoSEQ multiplex PCR. The data show some 280,000 clones, around 85% seen once. This clonotype was sampled from a woman aged 45-59 years with active or convalescent COVID-19. The sample was peripheral blood. The chain has TRBV19 and TRBJ2-7; D remains ambiguous. CDR3 sequence reads: CASSIDRHSYEQYF. In nucleotides, the CDR3 is TGTGCCAGTAGTATAGACAGGCACTCCTACGAGCAGTACTTC.